Shown below are 6 T cell receptor beta chains from a single sample sequenced in a study of regulatory T cells in long-lasting Graves disease. As for time point: newly diagnosed GD, antithyroid drugs for less than 3 months. Researchers made the TCR library from RNA that was extracted from PBMCs. Assembly of TCR beta libraries relied on iRepertoire HTBI primers together with Arm-PCR of CDR3 regions. TCRdb re-called the multiplex PCR reads with MiXCR, one entry per CDR3 protein. The sample includes about 560,000 distinct CDR3 sequences, 15% to 20% of them seen just once. This sample also appeared in a second study, on T cells in Graves' hyperthyroidism and ophthalmopathy.

Here the sequenced sample was peripheral blood mononuclear cells (PBMCs), taken at new diagnosis, from a patient treated with antithyroid drugs. The receptors were sampled from a young man with Graves disease.

This clonotype has just a few counts. The rearrangement uses TRBV19 and TRBJ1-5; the D is unclear. The germline V gene has CDR1 LNHDA and CDR2 SQIVND (reference sequence). Trimming took 3 bases from V and 4 from J, leaving 7 bases between them. CDR3 size: 13 residues. Here the CDR3 DNA reads TGTGCCAGTAGTATTACGGGGAATCAGCCCCAGCATTTT. Translated: CASSITGNQPQHF. The full variable domain, rest sourced from reference TRBV19 and TRBJ1-5, is DGGITQSPKYLFRKEGQNVTLSCEQNLNHDAMYWYRQDPGQGLRLIYYSQIVNDFQKGDIAEGYSVSREKKESFPLTVTSAQKNPTAFYLCASSITGNQPQHFGDGTRLSIL.

The gene calls are TRBV5-1 and TRBJ1-2, with TRBD1 matching over 10 bases. V dropped 0 bases and J dropped 4; count of bases not matched to a gene: 3. Per the germline V gene, CDR1 is SGHRS and CDR2 is YFSETQ. The CDR3 sequence is 15 residues long. CDR3 loop: CASSLEGQGPYGYTF. In DNA form, the CDR3 reads TGCGCCAGCAGCTTGGAGGGACAGGGGCCCTATGGCTACACCTTC.

This clonotype has a handful of counts. This chain links TRBV7-3 with TRBJ2-2; D is unclear. Germline V gives CDR1 SGHTA, CDR2 FQGTGA. The CDR3 covers 16 residues. Trimming shortened V by 2 bases and J by 7 bases, and 17 bases separated the two germline ends. This CDR3 reads CASSLHKDMGYGELFF. The CDR3 DNA reads TGTGCCAGCAGCTTACACAAGGATATGGGGTACGGGGAGCTGTTTTTT. The full variable domain, in which reference TRBV7-3 and TRBJ2-2 provide the parts outside the CDR3, is GAGVSQTPSNKVTEKGKYVELRCDPISGHTALYWYRQSLGQGPEFLIYFQGTGAADDSGLPNDRFFAVRPEGSVSTLKIQRTERGDSAVYLCASSLHKDMGYGELFFGEGSRLTVL.

There are a few counts of this clonotype. Here the CDR3 DNA reads TGTGCCAGCAGCCGAGAGACACGTAACTATGGCTACACCTTC. Translation gives CASSRETRNYGYTF. The V and J genes are TRBV4-2 and TRBJ1-2, with D hard to call. The CDR3 extends over 14 amino acids. V lost 4 bases, J lost 1 base, and 10 bases lay in between. Per the germline V gene, CDR1 is LGHNA and CDR2 is YNFKEQ.

The chain employs TRBV6-2 or TRBV6-3 and TRBJ2-3; D is perhaps TRBD2 (6 bases). This CDR3 region has 15 residues. The germline V gene has CDR1 MNHEY and CDR2 SVGEGT. V was shortened by 3 bases and J by 4 bases, with 14 bases between the two germline ends. DNA of the CDR3: TGTGCCAGCAGTTATCGGGGGAGCGGGTCAGATACGCAGTATTTT. It codes for CASSYRGSGSDTQYF.

CDR3 in DNA: TGCAGTGCTAGATCGGTGACTAGCTCCTACGAGCAGTACGTC. The encoded protein is CSARSVTSSYEQYV. The chain has TRBV20-1 and TRBJ2-7; TRBD2 is a possible D gene (6 bases). The CDR3 runs 14 residues. V lost 2 bases and J lost 0, with 11 bases in between. The germline gives CDR1 DFQATT, CDR2 SNEGSKA (reference sequence).